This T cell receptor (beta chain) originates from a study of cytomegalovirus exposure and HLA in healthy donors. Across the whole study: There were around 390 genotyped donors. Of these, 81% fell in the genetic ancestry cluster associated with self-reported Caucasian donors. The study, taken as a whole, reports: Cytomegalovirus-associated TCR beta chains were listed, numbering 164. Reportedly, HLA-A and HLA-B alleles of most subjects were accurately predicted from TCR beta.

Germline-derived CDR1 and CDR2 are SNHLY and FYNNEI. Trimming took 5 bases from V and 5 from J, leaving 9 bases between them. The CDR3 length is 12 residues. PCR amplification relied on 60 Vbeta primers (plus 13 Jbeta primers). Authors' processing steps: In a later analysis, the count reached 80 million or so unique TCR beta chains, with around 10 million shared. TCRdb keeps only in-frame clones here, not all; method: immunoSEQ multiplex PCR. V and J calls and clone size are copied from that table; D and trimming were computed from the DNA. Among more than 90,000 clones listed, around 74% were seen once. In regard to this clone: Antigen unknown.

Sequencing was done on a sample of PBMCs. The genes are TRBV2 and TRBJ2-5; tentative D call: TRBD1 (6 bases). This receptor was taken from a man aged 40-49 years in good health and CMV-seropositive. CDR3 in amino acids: CASSTGLETQYF. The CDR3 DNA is TGTGCCAGCAGTACAGGGTTGGAGACCCAGTACTTC. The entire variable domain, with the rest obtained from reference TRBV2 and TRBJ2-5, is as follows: EPEVTQTPSHQVTQMGQEVILRCVPISNHLYFYWYRQILGQKVEFLVSFYNNEISEKSEIFDDQFSVERPDGSNFTLKIRSTKLEDSAMYFCASSTGLETQYFGPGTRLLVL.